One and the same sample provided the 25 T cell receptor beta chains below, sequenced in a study of early T cells in non-severe SARS-CoV-2 infection (dated by TCRdb to about 2021). Libraries were prepared through 5' RACE. The run used a NextSeq 500. Using fastp at Q25 and MiXCR, TCRdb reprocessed the public reads and kept productive beta chains. One record per CDR3 amino acid sequence lists the most common genes and DNA. The sample table holds tens of thousands of distinct CDR3 sequences, of which less than 9.5% were seen once. The ten biggest clones cover 3.9% of the sample. The source was whole blood, collected at baseline. Every receptor here comes from an adult who was a healthcare worker with PCR-confirmed SARS-CoV-2 infection or an uninfected control (not recorded which).

The V and J genes are TRBV12-3 or TRBV12-4 and TRBJ2-5; 15 nucleotides match TRBD2. This CDR3 spans 16 amino acids. With 7 bases clipped from V and 4 bases from J, the junction kept 7 bases outside the gene matches. The DNA for the CDR3 is TGTGCCAGCAAATTCGGACTAGCGGGGGGGCGAGAGACCCAGTACTTC. This codes for CASKFGLAGGRETQYF.

This rearrangement joins TRBV6-2 or TRBV6-3 to TRBJ2-7; 10 bases fit TRBD1. The junction had 8 bases not matched to a gene; V was cut back by 4 bases and J by 2 bases. CDR1 is MNHEY and CDR2 is SVGEGT in the germline V gene. The CDR3 is 16 residues long. This chain's CDR3 is CASSSLGTGVPYEQYF. Written as DNA, the CDR3 is TGTGCCAGCAGTTCCCTTGGGACAGGGGTTCCCTACGAGCAGTACTTC.

This rearrangement joins TRBV5-1 to TRBJ2-7; TRBD1 agrees at 11 bases. From germline, CDR1 is SGHRS and CDR2 YFSETQ. This CDR3 has 15 residues. V lost 2 bases, J lost 5 bases, and 6 bases stayed unmatched. The CDR3 sequence: CASSFFGQGAHEQYF. The CDR3 region has the DNA TGCGCCAGCAGCTTTTTTGGACAGGGGGCCCACGAGCAGTACTTC.

This clonotype has at least ten counts. This chain links TRBV15 with TRBJ2-1; D is unclear. CDR3 length: 13 amino acids. V was clipped by 1 base and J by 8 bases, with 9 bases between them. Per germline, CDR1 LNHNV and CDR2 YYDKDF (reference sequence). CDR3 amino acids: CATSRARRDEQFF. The CDR3 DNA follows: TGTGCCACCAGCAGAGCACGTCGGGATGAGCAGTTCTTC. Variable domain in full (rest from reference TRBV15 and TRBJ2-1): DAMVIQNPRYQVTQFGKPVTLSCSQTLNHNVMYWYQQKSSQAPKLLFHYYDKDFNNEADTPDNFQSRRPNTSFCFLDIRSPGLGDTAMYLCATSRARRDEQFFGPGTRLTVL.

This clonotype was seen a few times. V and J are TRBV29-1 and TRBJ2-7; possible D gene TRBD1, 6 bases. Per germline, CDR1 SQVTM and CDR2 ANQGSEA. Deletions cut 4 bases from V and 3 bases from J, with 10 bases between. This CDR3 spans 12 amino acids. The CDR3 loop is CSVGQAYYEQYF. CDR3 sequence (DNA): TGCAGCGTTGGACAGGCCTACTACGAGCAGTACTTC.

The rearrangement links TRBV19 to TRBJ2-1; D remains ambiguous. Germline V gene data show CDR1 as LNHDA and CDR2 as SQIVND (reference sequence). V lost 9 bases, J lost 3 bases, and 6 bases lay in between. This CDR3 is 11 amino acids long. CDR3 nucleotide sequence: TGTGCCAGCAGGTTCTACAATGAGCAGTTCTTC. Translated: CASRFYNEQFF.

The V and J genes are TRBV24-1 and TRBJ2-3, with 8 bases matching TRBD1. Per the germline V gene, CDR1 is KGHDR and CDR2 is SFDVKD. J lost 1 base, V lost 8 bases, and 10 bases had no gene match. CDR3 length: 16 residues. CDR3 nucleotide sequence: TGTGCCACCACCCAAGGTTTGACAGGGGGCACAGATACGCAGTATTTT. Its translation: CATTQGLTGGTDTQYF.

The chain is built from TRBV7-2 and TRBJ2-5; 14 positions match TRBD2. The CDR3 is 17 residues long. Looked up from germline, CDR1 is SGHTA and CDR2 is FQGNSA. The V segment lost 1 base and the J segment 5 bases; nucleotides outside the gene matches: 6. The CDR3 region is CASSLGLAGGLIETQYF. CDR3 bases: TGTGCCAGCAGCTTAGGACTAGCGGGAGGGCTGATCGAGACCCAGTACTTC.

This clonotype was picked up a small number of times. J is TRBJ2-2 and V is TRBV29-1, with D uncertain. The ends were cut back, 4 bases at V and 3 bases at J, with 12 bases in the middle. CDR3 length equals 14 residues. Per the germline V gene, CDR1 is SQVTM and CDR2 is ANQGSEA. The CDR3: CSVVSPFHTGELFF. The CDR3 coding sequence is TGCAGCGTTGTCTCTCCGTTTCACACCGGGGAGCTGTTTTTT.

This clonotype was observed many times. This sequence joins TRBV12-3 or TRBV12-4 and TRBJ1-3; D ambiguous. CDR3 length: 14 residues. V was cut by 5 bases and J by 4 bases, with 12 bases left in between. The CDR3 is CASSRVIAGNTIYF. DNA for the CDR3: TGTGCCAGCAGTCGGGTGATAGCGGGAAACACCATATATTTT.

The genes are TRBV18 and TRBJ2-1; D remains unclear. The V gene's germline CDR1 is KGHSH and CDR2 LQKENI. Trimming took 1 base from V and 5 from J, leaving 9 bases between them. The CDR3 is 14 residues long. The CDR3 here is CASSPRAENNEQFF. The CDR3 DNA reads TGTGCCAGCTCACCACGGGCAGAGAACAATGAGCAGTTCTTC.

At least ten counts were recorded for this clonotype. V and J are TRBV12-3 or TRBV12-4 and TRBJ1-5; D is uncertain. This CDR3 is built from 13 residues. Trimming took 7 bases from V and 5 from J, leaving 12 bases between them. This CDR3 reads CASTTEVDQPQHF. CDR3 in DNA: TGTGCCAGCACCACGGAAGTTGATCAGCCCCAGCATTTT.

This clonotype was observed at least ten times. The gene calls are TRBV29-1 and TRBJ1-2, with 7 nucleotides matching TRBD1. Germline lookup yields CDR1 SQVTM and CDR2 ANQGSEA. CDR3 length: 11 residues. The V segment lost 5 bases and the J segment 8 bases; nucleotides outside the gene matches: 5. CDR3 bases: TGCAGCGTTAGGGACAGCGGGGGCTACACCTTC. This encodes CSVRDSGGYTF.

This clonotype was seen a few times. J is TRBJ2-5 and V is TRBV5-1; TRBD1 matches 7 bases. This CDR3 region has 16 residues. Germline V lookup: CDR1 SGHRS, CDR2 YFSETQ. V dropped 1 base and J dropped 2; count of bases not matched to a gene: 8. CDR3: CASSLNPGTAQETQYF. The CDR3 DNA reads as TGCGCCAGCAGCTTGAATCCGGGGACAGCTCAAGAGACCCAGTACTTC. The whole variable domain, remainder taken from reference TRBV5-1 and TRBJ2-5, is KAGVTQTPRYLIKTRGQQVTLSCSPISGHRSVSWYQQTPGQGLQFLFEYFSETQRNKGNFPGRFSGRQFSNSRSEMNVSTLELGDSALYLCASSLNPGTAQETQYFGPGTRLLVL.

This rearrangement joins TRBV7-6 to TRBJ2-7; TRBD1 matches at 10 bases. CDR1 and CDR2 (germline): SGHVS, FNYEAQ. The V gene end was trimmed by 5 bases and the J gene end by 4 bases; junction bases not matched to a gene: 5. The CDR3 has 14 amino acids. The CDR3 loop is CASSRGTGDYEQYF. The CDR3 region has the DNA TGTGCCAGCAGCCGCGGGACAGGGGATTACGAGCAGTACTTC.

This clonotype turned up a few times. The gene calls are TRBV18 and TRBJ2-4; either TRBD1 or TRBD2 may fit D (5 bases each). The V end was cut by 3 bases, the J end by 5 bases, with 11 bases between. Germline CDR1 and CDR2: KGHSH and LQKENI. This CDR3 has 14 amino acids. In nucleotides, the CDR3 is TGTGCCAGCTCACCGCAGGGACGGGAAAACATTCAGTACTTC. Residues: CASSPQGRENIQYF.

The chain is built from TRBV5-6 and TRBJ1-1; D is uncertain. This CDR3 has 14 residues. The V end was cut by 0 bases, the J end by 2 bases, with 8 bases between. Germline V lookup: CDR1 SGHDT, CDR2 YYEEEE. The CDR3 loop reads CASSLGGINTEAFF. CDR3 coding DNA: TGTGCCAGCAGCTTGGGAGGGATTAACACTGAAGCTTTCTTT.

This clonotype was seen repeatedly, ten times or more. The chain employs TRBV12-3 or TRBV12-4 and TRBJ1-2, with D hard to call. V was trimmed by 5 bases and J by 4 bases, leaving 11 bases between them. CDR3 size: 13 residues. The DNA for the CDR3 is TGTGCCAGCAGTCAGACGACTGGCTATGGCTACACCTTC. Its translation: CASSQTTGYGYTF.

This clonotype has at least ten counts. This chain links TRBV2 with TRBJ1-5; D is possibly TRBD1 (5 bases). This CDR3 is built from 15 residues. Deletions cut 3 bases from V and 4 bases from J, with 13 bases between. Germline V CDR1 and CDR2: SNHLY, FYNNEI. The CDR3 region has the DNA TGTGCCAGCAGTGACACGGGGCTGAGGAATCAGCCCCAGCATTTT. Protein sequence: CASSDTGLRNQPQHF.

This clonotype was counted only a few times. J is TRBJ2-1 and V is TRBV12-3 or TRBV12-4, with TRBD2 matching over 12 bases. The CDR3 is 15 residues long. With V trimmed by 5 bases and J by 7 bases, 6 bases remained unmatched. CDR3 protein: CASSETSGSFNEQFF. The CDR3 nucleotides read TGTGCCAGCAGTGAGACTAGCGGGAGTTTTAATGAGCAGTTCTTC.

The chain is built from TRBV5-6 and TRBJ2-2, with 8 bases lining up with TRBD1. Trimming removed 6 bases from V and 4 bases from J; junction bases left unmatched: 5. The CDR3 sequence is 14 residues long. Germline lookup yields CDR1 SGHDT and CDR2 YYEEEE. Here the CDR3 DNA reads TGTGCCAGCACCAGCACAGGGGGCACCGGGGAGCTGTTTTTT. It yields the protein CASTSTGGTGELFF. Full variable domain (missing parts from reference TRBV5-6 and TRBJ2-2): DAGVTQSPTHLIKTRGQQVTLRCSPKSGHDTVSWYQQALGQGPQFIFQYYEEEERQRGNFPDRFSGHQFPNYSSELNVNALLLGDSALYLCASTSTGGTGELFFGEGSRLTVL.

CDR3 amino acids: CSAPTSSLSSYNEQFF. In nucleotides, the CDR3 is TGCAGTGCGCCGACTAGCTCCTTGAGCTCCTACAATGAGCAGTTCTTC. The chain employs TRBV20-1 and TRBJ2-1, with 7 bases fitting TRBD2. Germline CDR1 reads DFQATT; CDR2 reads SNEGSKA (reference sequence). This CDR3 has 16 residues. With 6 bases clipped from V and 0 bases from J, the junction kept 11 bases outside the gene matches.

This clonotype was seen more than once but under ten times. Written as DNA, the CDR3 is TGCGCCAGCAGCTTGTCCACGACTAGCGCGAGCACAGATACGCAGTATTTT. Translating it yields CASSLSTTSASTDTQYF. V gene TRBV5-1 combines with J gene TRBJ2-3; 8 bases match TRBD2. Germline V CDR1 and CDR2: SGHRS, YFSETQ. V was pared by 1 base and J by 0 bases, with 7 bases of the junction left unmatched. The length of the CDR3 is 17 residues.

In this sample, this clonotype turned up many times. The chain links TRBV7-8 to TRBJ2-5; the match to TRBD1 covers 7 bases. This CDR3 has 14 residues. Germline V gives CDR1 SGHVS, CDR2 FQNEAQ. Losses at the gene ends were 5 bases for V and 5 bases for J; bases not matched to a gene: 8. The CDR3 DNA sequence: TGTGCCAGCAGCCCCAGGGGGATGGGGGAGACCCAGTACTTC. Protein: CASSPRGMGETQYF.

The CDR3 sequence: CASRPGLAEETQYF. The CDR3 DNA follows: TGCGCCAGCAGACCGGGACTAGCGGAAGAGACCCAGTACTTC. The gene calls are TRBV5-1 and TRBJ2-5, with 11 nucleotides matching TRBD2. Germline V gives CDR1 SGHRS, CDR2 YFSETQ. V lost 5 bases to trimming and J lost 3 bases; unmatched junction nucleotides: 3. This CDR3 comprises 14 residues.